This passage covers 21 T cell receptor beta chains from one sample sequenced in a study of blood T cell repertoires in COVID-19. Some clones are missing from TCRdb's copy, which holds only in-frame ones; the method was immunoSEQ multiplex PCR. Found here are 160,000 or so clones, 88% of them singletons; the top ten hold more than 6.5%. Material: PBMCs or T cells enriched from blood (not recorded which). The receptors derive from a woman between 45 and 60 years old who had recovered from COVID-19.

The V call is TRBV5-1, the J call TRBJ1-6, with 11 bases aligning to TRBD1. Germline V gives CDR1 SGHRS, CDR2 YFSETQ. Trimming took 4 bases from V and 6 from J; bases not matched to a gene: 9. CDR3 length: 17 amino acids. CDR3 nucleotides: TGCGCCAGCAGCGGACAGGGGGCTTTATGGGGTAATTCACCCCTCCACTTT. Amino acids: CASSGQGALWGNSPLHF.

This clone was observed a single time. The genes are TRBV14 and TRBJ1-5, with D possibly matching TRBD1 (6 bases). The CDR3 consists of 20 residues. Germline values: CDR1 SGHDN, CDR2 FVKESK. V lost 3 bases and J lost 0, with 24 bases in between. The CDR3: CASSHRGGNRLSHSNQPQHF. As DNA, the CDR3 is TGTGCCAGCAGCCATAGGGGGGGAAACCGCCTTTCTCATAGCAATCAGCCCCAGCATTTT.

The chain couples TRBV7-2 to TRBJ2-7; D call uncertain. V was cut by 1 base and J by 0 bases, with 13 bases left in between. Per germline, CDR1 SGHTA and CDR2 FQGNSA. This CDR3 is 16 amino acids long. Here the CDR3 DNA reads TGTGCCAGCAGCTTAGGTGCAGGTATTAGCTCCTACGAGCAGTACTTC. This encodes CASSLGAGISSYEQYF. Looking up the rest from reference TRBV7-2 and TRBJ2-7 gives the full variable domain: GAGVSQSPSNKVTEKGKDVELRCDPISGHTALYWYRQSLGQGLEFLIYFQGNSAPDKSGLPSDRFSAERTGGSVSTLTIQRTQQEDSAVYLCASSLGAGISSYEQYFGPGTRLTVT.

The chain employs TRBV9 and TRBJ2-7; TRBD2 matches 10 bases. The CDR3 sequence is 15 residues long. Germline CDR1 reads SGDLS; CDR2 reads YYNGEE. The V and J ends lost 0 bases and 4 bases, in that order; junction bases with no gene match: 4. The CDR3 here is CASSVGLAGVYEQYF. The CDR3 DNA reads as TGTGCCAGCAGCGTAGGGCTAGCGGGGGTATACGAGCAGTACTTC.

The chain joins TRBV7-3 to TRBJ2-2; D call uncertain. The CDR3 sequence is 16 residues long. CDR1 and CDR2 (germline): SGHTA, FQGTGA. Trimming pared 0 bases from V and 0 bases from J, leaving 8 bases between. This chain's CDR3 is CASSLTVLANTGELFF. As DNA, the CDR3 is TGTGCCAGCAGCTTAACAGTCCTAGCGAACACCGGGGAGCTGTTTTTT.

The chain is built from TRBV7-8 and TRBJ1-1, with D tentatively TRBD1 (5 bases). The CDR3 extends over 16 amino acids. Between the trimmed V and J ends, which lost 1 base and 0 bases, there was a span of 12 bases. Germline V lookup: CDR1 SGHVS, CDR2 FQNEAQ. The CDR3 DNA reads as TGTGCCAGCAGCTTAGAAATCGTAGGGGTGAACACTGAAGCTTTCTTT. Translated: CASSLEIVGVNTEAFF.

This chain connects TRBV30 to TRBJ2-2; 7 bases agree with TRBD1. The CDR3 spans 15 residues. V lost 8 bases to trimming and J lost 1 base; unmatched junction nucleotides: 10. CDR1 GTSNPN and CDR2 SVGIG come from the germline V gene (reference sequence). The CDR3 nucleotides read TGTGCCGGCCCCCGACGGACAGGGAACACCGGGGAGCTGTTTTTT. Its protein is CAGPRRTGNTGELFF.

This chain links TRBV19 with TRBJ1-2, with TRBD1 matching 9 bases. CDR3 size: 14 residues. V lost 6 bases, J lost 2 bases, and 4 bases stayed unmatched. CDR1 is LNHDA, CDR2 SQIVND, per germline (reference sequence). CDR3 sequence (DNA): TGTGCCAGTAGGGGGACAGGGTTAAACTATGGCTACACCTTC. This encodes CASRGTGLNYGYTF.

This clone was counted a few times. This chain joins TRBV7-9 and TRBJ1-2, with TRBD1 identical over 10 bases. The CDR3 runs 13 residues. CDR1 and CDR2 from the germline V gene are SEHNR and FQNEAQ (reference sequence). V lost 4 bases, J lost 7 bases, and 3 bases stayed unmatched. The CDR3 loop reads CASSSTGGSGYTF. CDR3 sequence (DNA): TGTGCCAGCAGCTCGACAGGGGGCAGTGGCTACACCTTC.

J is TRBJ2-1 and V is TRBV5-8, with 10 bases lining up with TRBD2. CDR3 length: 16 amino acids. The trim removed 1 base at V and 7 bases at J, leaving 8 bases unmatched. The germline gives CDR1 SGHTS, CDR2 YDEGEE. Here the CDR3 reads CASSLQRGGHGNEQFF. The DNA for the CDR3 is TGTGCCAGCAGCTTGCAGCGGGGGGGCCACGGAAATGAGCAGTTCTTC. Full variable domain (rest looked up from reference TRBV5-8 and TRBJ2-1): EAGVTQSPTHLIKTRGQQATLRCSPISGHTSVYWYQQALGLGLQFLLWYDEGEERNRGNFPPRFSGRQFPNYSSELNVNALELEDSALYLCASSLQRGGHGNEQFFGPGTRLTVL.

The rearrangement joins TRBV29-1 to TRBJ1-2, with TRBD1 matching over 9 bases. The CDR3 contains 15 residues. CDR1 SQVTM and CDR2 ANQGSEA come from the germline V gene. The V and J ends lost 3 bases and 4 bases, in that order; junction bases with no gene match: 9. This chain's CDR3 is CSVEKGTGGAYGYTF. For the CDR3, the DNA is TGCAGCGTTGAGAAAGGCACAGGGGGCGCCTATGGCTACACCTTC.

This clone was picked up one time. The V and J genes are TRBV15 and TRBJ1-1, with D unresolved. Germline V gene lookup returns CDR1 LNHNV and CDR2 YYDKDF (reference sequence). V lost 1 base and J lost 8, with 20 bases in between. The CDR3 runs to 16 residues. CDR3 nucleotides: TGTGCCACCAGCAGAGCCCTCCTTGCGTCGAGGGTGGAAGCTTTCTTT. The encoded protein is CATSRALLASRVEAFF.

This sequence joins TRBV29-1 and TRBJ1-1; D gene uncertain. The germline gives CDR1 SQVTM, CDR2 ANQGSEA. With 4 bases removed from V and 6 bases from J, the gap between germline ends came to 15 bases. This CDR3 region has 13 residues. The CDR3 DNA reads as TGCAGCGTTGCAGAACATGGAGTGGCTGAAGCTTTCTTT. Its protein product is CSVAEHGVAEAFF.

This chain connects TRBV6-6 to TRBJ2-5, with a possible D match to TRBD1 (7 bases). With 4 bases removed from V and 0 bases from J, the gap between germline ends came to 12 bases. Germline CDR1 and CDR2: MNHNY and SVGAGI (reference sequence). The CDR3 consists of 15 residues. The CDR3 spells CASSSGGGNQETQYF. CDR3 DNA: TGTGCCAGCAGTTCTGGAGGGGGCAACCAAGAGACCCAGTACTTC.

V usage is TRBV6-5 and J usage is TRBJ2-7, with D unclear. Germline lookup yields CDR1 MNHEY and CDR2 SVGAGI. V was shortened by 2 bases and J by 7 bases, with 12 bases between the two germline ends. The CDR3 contains 13 residues. The CDR3 reads CASSYRLSWEQYF. Written as DNA, the CDR3 is TGTGCCAGCAGTTACAGACTGTCGTGGGAGCAGTACTTC.

This sequence joins TRBV4-2 and TRBJ2-3; 11 bases map to TRBD1. CDR1 is LGHNA, CDR2 YNFKEQ, per germline. The CDR3 consists of 14 residues. Unmatched junction bases numbered 2, after V lost 4 bases and J lost 5 bases. The CDR3 DNA sequence: TGTGCCAGCAGCCCCGGGACAGGGGGAGATACGCAGTATTTT. It translates to CASSPGTGGDTQYF.

The gene calls are TRBV5-4 and TRBJ1-4; 7 bases agree with TRBD1. V shed 4 bases, J shed 4 bases, and the junction held 4 bases outside the gene matches. This CDR3 region has 14 residues. Germline-derived CDR1 and CDR2 are SGHNT and YYREEE (reference sequence). The DNA of the CDR3 is TGTGCCAGCAGCCCGGGACAGAGTAATGAAAAACTGTTTTTT. Translated, it gives CASSPGQSNEKLFF.

The chain has TRBV7-2 and TRBJ2-1; D is undetermined. The germline CDR1 and CDR2 sequences are SGHTA and FQGNSA. The V gene lost 1 base and the J gene lost 3 bases, with 7 bases spanning the gap. The CDR3 loop spans 14 amino acids. Here the CDR3 reads CASSLDEIYNEQFF. In DNA, the CDR3 is TGTGCCAGCAGCTTAGATGAGATCTACAATGAGCAGTTCTTC. Together with reference TRBV7-2 and TRBJ2-1, the CDR3 gives the full variable domain: GAGVSQSPSNKVTEKGKDVELRCDPISGHTALYWYRQSLGQGLEFLIYFQGNSAPDKSGLPSDRFSAERTGGSVSTLTIQRTQQEDSAVYLCASSLDEIYNEQFFGPGTRLTVL.

The J gene is TRBJ2-1, the V gene TRBV18; 8 bases are a match to TRBD1. The CDR3 length is 15 residues. The J segment lost 6 bases and the V segment lost 4 bases, leaving 8 bases of the junction unmatched. The germline V gene encodes CDR1 KGHSH and CDR2 LQKENI. In DNA form, the CDR3 reads TGTGCCAGCTCACAAGACAGGGGAGCGGTCAATGAGCAGTTCTTC. The encoded protein is CASSQDRGAVNEQFF.

The chain recombines TRBV19 with TRBJ1-2; perhaps TRBD1 as D (6 bases). The CDR3 loop spans 14 amino acids. With 3 bases removed from V and 3 bases from J, the gap between germline ends came to 11 bases. CDR1 and CDR2 (germline): LNHDA, SQIVND (reference sequence). CDR3 in amino acids: CASSIVSGDYGYTF. CDR3 coding DNA: TGTGCCAGTAGTATTGTGTCAGGGGACTATGGCTACACCTTC.

This clone has a single count. The chain is built from TRBV4-2 and TRBJ2-7; TRBD1 matches at 9 bases. The CDR3 runs 15 residues. The ends lost 3 bases at V and 4 bases at J; junction bases unmatched: 7. Germline V gene sequence: CDR1 LGHNA, CDR2 YNFKEQ. The CDR3 DNA is TGTGCCAGCAGCCACCCCCGGGGACAGGGTTACGAGCAGTACTTC. The encoded protein is CASSHPRGQGYEQYF.